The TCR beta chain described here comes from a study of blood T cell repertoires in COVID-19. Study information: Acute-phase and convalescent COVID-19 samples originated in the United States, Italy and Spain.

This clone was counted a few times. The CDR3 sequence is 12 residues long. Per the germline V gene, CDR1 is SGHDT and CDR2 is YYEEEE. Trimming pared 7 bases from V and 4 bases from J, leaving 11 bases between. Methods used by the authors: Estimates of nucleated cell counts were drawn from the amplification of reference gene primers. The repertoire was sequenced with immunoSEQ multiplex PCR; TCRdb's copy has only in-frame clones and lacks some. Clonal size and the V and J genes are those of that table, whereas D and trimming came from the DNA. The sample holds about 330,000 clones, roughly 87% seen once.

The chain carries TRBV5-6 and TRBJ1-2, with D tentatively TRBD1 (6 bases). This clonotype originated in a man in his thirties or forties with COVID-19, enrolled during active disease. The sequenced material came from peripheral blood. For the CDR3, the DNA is TGTGCCAGCGGTGGACAGTTCTATGGCTACACCTTC. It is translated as CASGGQFYGYTF.